The sequence of this TCR beta chain was determined in a study of cytomegalovirus exposure and HLA in healthy donors. Study summary: It was reported in a later analysis that the 95 to 150 validation repertoires used the same platform as the approximately 670 first-cohort repertoires. Study conclusions and caveats: TCR beta chains numbering some 160 were designated cytomegalovirus-associated. There were a few CMV-associated chains whose specificity for CMV antigens was confirmed in vitro.

For this clone: As yet, its antigen is unknown.

The germline gives CDR1 MNHEY, CDR2 SMNVEV (reference sequence). Between the trimmed V and J ends, which lost 2 bases and 3 bases, there was a span of 14 bases. The CDR3 is 15 residues long. The donors were in the approximately 130-subject validation cohort, distinct from the approximately 730-subject first cohort. This table comes from immunoSEQ multiplex PCR, and its TCRdb copy is limited to in-frame clones, with some not included. There are more than 95,000 clones in the sample; about 94% occur only once, and approximately 1.2% lies in the top ten. The specimen was PBMCs. The TCR originated in a woman aged 18-35 years in good health and CMV-seronegative. The rearrangement links TRBV27 to TRBJ2-7, with D possibly TRBD1 on 6 matching bases. CDR3 coding DNA: TGTGCCAGCAGTTTAAAACAGGGTTCCCTCTACGAGCAGTACTTC. Translated, it gives CASSLKQGSLYEQYF.